The 26 T cell receptor beta chains listed next were all sequenced from one sample in a study of cytomegalovirus exposure and HLA in healthy donors. PCR primers comprised 60 Vbeta and 13 Jbeta primers. Repertoires were generated with immunoSEQ multiplex PCR, while TCRdb's copy carries only in-frame clones and drops some. There are roughly 150,000 clones in the sample; 60% to 80% occur only once, and about 11% lies in the top ten. Sequencing was performed on PBMCs. Source of these receptors: a man in his late teens or twenties in good health and CMV-seropositive.

This clone was detected once. This chain links TRBV11-2 with TRBJ1-4, with 9 bases fitting TRBD1. CDR1 and CDR2 (germline): SGHAT, FQNNGV. V was clipped by 1 base and J by 7 bases; unmatched bases: 4. The CDR3 has 15 residues. Here the CDR3 DNA reads TGTGCCAGCAGCTTAGTAGTGGACAGGGGTGAAAAACTGTTTTTT. The encoded protein is CASSLVVDRGEKLFF.

The genes are TRBV30 and TRBJ2-1, with 10 bases identical to TRBD2. The CDR3 is 14 amino acids. J lost 5 bases, V lost 4 bases, and 5 bases had no gene match. Germline V gives CDR1 GTSNPN, CDR2 SVGIG (reference sequence). Written as DNA, the CDR3 is TGTGCCTGGACTAGGACTAGCGGTGACAATGAGCAGTTCTTC. This translates into CAWTRTSGDNEQFF.

This clone was counted between two and nine times. The chain joins TRBV4-1 to TRBJ1-2; TRBD1 is a possible D gene (5 bases). The V gene lost 4 bases and the J gene lost 7 bases, with 16 bases spanning the gap. CDR3 length: 14 residues. Germline V lookup: CDR1 MGHRA, CDR2 YSYEKL. The CDR3 DNA sequence: TGCGCCAGCAGCCGAGGGACGAGGGGAGGTGGCTACACCTTC. Amino acid sequence: CASSRGTRGGGYTF.

The chain carries TRBV4-1 and TRBJ1-4; D call uncertain. CDR3 length: 13 residues. The germline CDR1 and CDR2 sequences are MGHRA and YSYEKL. Trimming took 3 bases from V and 7 from J, leaving 9 bases between them. CDR3 region: CASSHYSAEKLFF. CDR3 coding DNA: TGCGCCAGCAGCCACTACTCTGCTGAAAAACTGTTTTTT.

V is TRBV9 and J is TRBJ2-3; 7 bases are shared with TRBD2. V shed 0 bases and J 1 base; nucleotides not matched to a gene: 2. CDR3 length: 15 amino acids. Per the germline V gene, CDR1 is SGDLS and CDR2 is YYNGEE. The CDR3 DNA follows: TGTGCCAGCAGCGTAGCGGCGGGAGGCACAGATACGCAGTATTTT. This gives the protein CASSVAAGGTDTQYF. Combining the CDR3 with reference TRBV9 and TRBJ2-3 gives the whole variable domain DSGVTQTPKHLITATGQRVTLRCSPRSGDLSVYWYQQSLDQGLQFLIQYYNGEERAKGNILERFSAQQFPDLHSELNLSSLELGDSALYFCASSVAAGGTDTQYFGPGTRLTVL.

The chain employs TRBV25-1 and TRBJ2-7, with a tentative D call TRBD1 (5 bases). Germline V gene sequence: CDR1 MGHDK, CDR2 SYGVNS. V was shortened by 3 bases and J by 3 bases, with 15 bases between the two germline ends. This CDR3 comprises 15 residues. The CDR3 sequence is CASSEYSTGYYEQYF. DNA of the CDR3: TGTGCCAGCAGTGAGTACTCTACAGGTTACTACGAGCAGTACTTC.

The gene calls are TRBV29-1 and TRBJ2-7, with 11 positions matching TRBD2. The V and J ends lost 0 bases and 5 bases, in that order; junction bases with no gene match: 12. CDR3 size: 17 residues. Germline CDR1 is SQVTM and CDR2 is ANQGSEA. CDR3 bases: TGCAGCGTTGAAGACCTGACTAGCGGGAATCGGGGGGACGAGCAGTACTTC. This gives the protein CSVEDLTSGNRGDEQYF.

A note on this clone: The same CDR3 also results from other DNA sequences found in this sample. The rearrangement uses TRBV28 and TRBJ2-2; TRBD1 agrees at 7 bases. This CDR3 has 17 amino acids. CDR1 and CDR2 (germline): MDHEN, SYDVKM. Trimming took 3 bases from V and 1 from J; bases not matched to a gene: 8. The CDR3 nucleotides read TGTGCCAGCAGTTTCCCGGTAGGGACAGAGAACACCGGGGAGCTGTTTTTT. Translating gives CASSFPVGTENTGELFF. The variable domain in full, completed from reference TRBV28 and TRBJ2-2, reads DVKVTQSSRYLVKRTGEKVFLECVQDMDHENMFWYRQDPGLGLRLIYFSYDVKMKEKGDIPEGYSVSREKKERFSLILESASTNQTSMYLCASSFPVGTENTGELFFGEGSRLTVL.

V gene TRBV27 combines with J gene TRBJ2-3; 7 positions agree with TRBD1. CDR1 is MNHEY, CDR2 SMNVEV, per germline (reference sequence). The CDR3 extends over 12 amino acids. V shed 6 bases and J 9 bases; nucleotides not matched to a gene: 6. CDR3 in amino acids: CASSLDRATQYF. The CDR3 coding sequence is TGTGCCAGCAGCCTAGACAGGGCAACGCAGTATTTT.

This clone was recorded a few times. DNA for the CDR3: TGTGCCTGGATGGGCGCCAGGGGCCTCTACACTGAAGCTTTCTTT. Translating it yields CAWMGARGLYTEAFF. The chain links TRBV30 to TRBJ1-1; D may be TRBD1 (6 bases). The CDR3 consists of 15 residues. V was pared by 4 bases and J by 3 bases, with 18 bases between. The germline CDR1 and CDR2 sequences are GTSNPN and SVGIG (reference sequence).

Only a few counts were recorded for this clone. The chain joins TRBV27 to TRBJ1-4, with D maybe TRBD1 (5 bases). Trimming removed 4 bases at V and 3 bases at J, with 9 bases between. The CDR3 covers 14 residues. CDR1 and CDR2 (germline): MNHEY, SMNVEV (reference sequence). CDR3 in amino acids: CASSYQGANEKLFF. CDR3 sequence (DNA): TGTGCCAGCAGTTATCAGGGTGCTAATGAAAAACTGTTTTTT.

This clone appeared a few times. The CDR3 spells CAWSSWTGDNYEQYF. The CDR3 DNA is TGTGCCTGGAGTAGTTGGACAGGGGATAACTACGAGCAGTACTTC. This chain links TRBV30 with TRBJ2-7, with 9 bases that match TRBD1. After removal of 2 bases from V and 3 bases from J, the junction contained 8 bases not matched to a gene. Looked up from germline, CDR1 is GTSNPN and CDR2 is SVGIG (reference sequence). This CDR3 is 15 amino acids long.

This clone was seen once. The CDR3 DNA follows: TGTGCCAGCAGTCCTTGGGCAGGGGACGGTGGCTACACCTTC. Translation: CASSPWAGDGGYTF. The chain uses TRBV27 and TRBJ1-2; tentative D call: TRBD1 (6 bases). V gave up 5 bases and J gave up 7 bases, with 17 bases separating them. The CDR3 runs to 14 residues. The germline V gene encodes CDR1 MNHEY and CDR2 SMNVEV (reference sequence).

V usage is TRBV19 and J usage is TRBJ2-7; a weak D match, TRBD1 (6 bases). The CDR3 has 17 amino acids. V lost 4 bases to trimming and J lost 4 bases, with 23 bases between them. Per germline, CDR1 LNHDA and CDR2 SQIVND (reference sequence). The CDR3 DNA is TGTGCCAGTAGTACGAGAGAGACCGGGACAAGGATGTACGAGCAGTACTTC. It specifies CASSTRETGTRMYEQYF.

The chain carries TRBV11-1 and TRBJ2-7; D might be TRBD1 (6 bases). Trimming pared 3 bases from V and 2 bases from J, leaving 11 bases between. The germline gives CDR1 SGHAT, CDR2 FQDESV (reference sequence). The CDR3 is 14 amino acids. CDR3 nucleotides: TGTGCCAGCAGCTTGACAGGTGTGACCTACGAGCAGTACTTC. Translated: CASSLTGVTYEQYF. The full variable domain, with the rest looked up from reference TRBV11-1 and TRBJ2-7, is EAEVAQSPRYKITEKSQAVAFWCDPISGHATLYWYRQILGQGPELLVQFQDESVVDDSQLPKDRFSAERLKGVDSTLKIQPAELGDSAMYLCASSLTGVTYEQYFGPGTRLTVT.

The rearrangement uses TRBV27 and TRBJ2-3, with TRBD1 matching 8 bases. CDR3 length equals 23 residues. Germline loops: CDR1 MNHEY, CDR2 SMNVEV (reference sequence). V lost 1 base, J lost 1 base, and 25 bases stayed unmatched. The DNA of the CDR3 is TGTGCCAGCAGTTTATTAGGACAGGGTGGGCACCAGAGCGGCTTGGGTGGCACAGATACGCAGTATTTT. It encodes CASSLLGQGGHQSGLGGTDTQYF.

The chain has TRBV11-3 and TRBJ2-1; 7 bases line up with TRBD2. The germline V gene has CDR1 SGHNT and CDR2 YENEEA. J lost 0 bases, V lost 3 bases, and 5 bases had no gene match. The CDR3 runs 16 residues. CDR3 region: CASSFGGWSSYNEQFF. In nucleotides, the CDR3 is TGTGCCAGCAGCTTCGGGGGGTGGAGCTCCTACAATGAGCAGTTCTTC. Based on the CDR3 plus reference TRBV11-3 and TRBJ2-1, the full variable domain is EAGVVQSPRYKIIEKKQPVAFWCNPISGHNTLYWYLQNLGQGPELLIRYENEEAVDDSQLPKDRFSAERLKGVDSTLKIQPAELGDSAVYLCASSFGGWSSYNEQFFGPGTRLTVL.

V usage is TRBV9 and J usage is TRBJ2-2; 9 bases are a match to TRBD2. J was trimmed by 4 bases and V by 5 bases; bases with no gene match: 9. This CDR3 spans 16 amino acids. CDR1 is SGDLS, CDR2 YYNGEE, per germline. The CDR3: CASSYSGLARTGELFF. CDR3 sequence (DNA): TGTGCCAGCAGTTACAGCGGACTAGCGCGCACCGGGGAGCTGTTTTTT.

The chain employs TRBV7-9 and TRBJ1-1; D is perhaps TRBD1 (5 bases). The ends were cut back, 1 base at V and 4 bases at J, with 16 bases in the middle. Germline V gene data show CDR1 as SEHNR and CDR2 as FQNEAQ (reference sequence). The CDR3 sequence is 16 residues long. The CDR3 DNA reads TGTGCCAGCAGCTTAGTCGGGGGGGTCGGGGGCACTGAAGCTTTCTTT. Protein: CASSLVGGVGGTEAFF.

This clone was seen only a few times. V is TRBV19 and J is TRBJ2-7; 8 nucleotides agree with TRBD1. J was trimmed by 3 bases and V by 5 bases; bases with no gene match: 6. Germline V gives CDR1 LNHDA, CDR2 SQIVND (reference sequence). This CDR3 has 14 residues. The CDR3 DNA reads as TGTGCCAGTAGTTCCGGGACAGGTAACTACGAGCAGTACTTC. The encoded protein is CASSSGTGNYEQYF.

This clone has just a few counts. The rearrangement joins TRBV28 to TRBJ2-5; D remains unclear. The germline V gene has CDR1 MDHEN and CDR2 SYDVKM. This CDR3 comprises 12 residues. V was shortened by 1 base and J by 4 bases, with 4 bases between the two germline ends. The chain's CDR3 is CASSLFSETQYF. DNA for the CDR3: TGTGCCAGCAGTTTATTCTCAGAGACCCAGTACTTC.

This clone was observed a single time. The chain uses TRBV27 and TRBJ2-3; D is possibly TRBD1 (5 bases). The CDR3 totals 15 residues. Germline values: CDR1 MNHEY, CDR2 SMNVEV (reference sequence). V was cut by 3 bases and J by 4 bases, with 14 bases left in between. The CDR3 protein is CASSFAGSGADTQYF. In DNA, the CDR3 is TGTGCCAGCAGTTTCGCAGGGTCCGGCGCAGATACGCAGTATTTT.

In its sample, this clone was seen a few times. The chain is built from TRBV30 and TRBJ2-5, with D possibly being TRBD2 (5 bases). V lost 2 bases, J lost 1 base, and 8 bases lay in between. The CDR3 has 13 amino acids. In germline, CDR1 is GTSNPN, CDR2 SVGIG (reference sequence). The CDR3 reads CAWSRTVQETQYF. The CDR3 DNA sequence: TGTGCCTGGAGTAGGACTGTCCAAGAGACCCAGTACTTC. The variable domain in full, with the rest retrieved from reference TRBV30 and TRBJ2-5, is SQTIHQWPATLVQPVGSPLSLECTVEGTSNPNLYWYRQAAGRGLQLLFYSVGIGQISSEVPQNLSASRPQDRQFILSSKKLLLSDSGFYLCAWSRTVQETQYFGPGTRLLVL.

V gene TRBV11-2 combines with J gene TRBJ1-5, with 7 nucleotides matching TRBD1. This CDR3 comprises 15 residues. J was trimmed by 2 bases and V by 4 bases; bases with no gene match: 5. CDR1 and CDR2 from the germline V gene are SGHAT and FQNNGV. The CDR3, as DNA: TGTGCCAGCAGCTCACAGGGGATGGGCAATCAGCCCCAGCATTTT. Protein sequence: CASSSQGMGNQPQHF.

The chain couples TRBV29-1 to TRBJ2-1, with 7 bases matching TRBD2. Losses at the gene ends were 7 bases for V and 4 bases for J; bases not matched to a gene: 13. Germline assignment: CDR1 SQVTM and CDR2 ANQGSEA. CDR3 size: 15 residues. The CDR3 loop reads CSAAQGLGPYNEQFF. The CDR3 nucleotides read TGCAGCGCTGCCCAAGGACTAGGCCCTTACAATGAGCAGTTCTTC.

The chain links TRBV30 to TRBJ2-7; 10 nucleotides align to TRBD2. V trimming: 1 base; J trimming: 10 bases; junction bases outside the gene matches: 7. Germline CDR1 reads GTSNPN; CDR2 reads SVGIG (reference sequence). The CDR3 is 13 residues long. CDR3 bases: TGTGCCTGGAGTGGGAGTCTAGCGGGAGATCAGTACTTC. This encodes CAWSGSLAGDQYF.